A selection of T cell receptor beta chains follows, all from one sample in a study of cytomegalovirus exposure and HLA in healthy donors. The protocol was immunoSEQ multiplex PCR, while the TCRdb copy is restricted to in-frame clones and leaves out a portion. The table records over 150,000 clones, over 75% of them present only once. The source material was PBMCs. Receptors were obtained from a male donor in good health and CMV-seronegative. Each CDR3 is given with its conserved first and last residue. Each record gives: D gene, V gene, clone size, J gene, CDR3 protein, CDR3 DNA. The D gene is left open where the match is weak. Rows give clone size only sometimes, using once, few, many, or a class for an expanded clone.

D gene: TRBD1
V gene: TRBV11-2
clone size: -
J gene: TRBJ1-2
CDR3 protein: CASSLDQRQGLGYTF
CDR3 DNA: TGTGCCAGCAGCTTAGATCAGAGACAGGGTCTTGGCTACACCTTC

D gene: TRBD2
V gene: TRBV13
clone size: -
J gene: TRBJ2-2
CDR3 protein: CASSSLRGGNTGELFF
CDR3 DNA: TGTGCCAGCAGCTCGCTCCGGGGGGGGAACACCGGGGAGCTGTTTTTT

D gene: TRBD1
V gene: TRBV29-1
clone size: few
J gene: TRBJ1-1
CDR3 protein: CSARQGLNTEAFF
CDR3 DNA: TGCAGCGCCAGACAGGGGTTGAACACTGAAGCTTTCTTT

D gene: TRBD1
V gene: TRBV10-1
clone size: -
J gene: TRBJ2-1
CDR3 protein: CASSGGQGSYNEQFF
CDR3 DNA: TGCGCCAGCAGTGGCGGACAGGGATCCTACAATGAGCAGTTCTTC

D gene: -
V gene: TRBV10-3
clone size: -
J gene: TRBJ1-1
CDR3 protein: CAISPSGSNTEAFF
CDR3 DNA: TGTGCCATCAGTCCCTCCGGGTCGAACACTGAAGCTTTCTTT

D gene: -
V gene: TRBV12-5
clone size: -
J gene: TRBJ2-3
CDR3 protein: CASGLVPNPLATDTQYF
CDR3 DNA: TGTGCTAGTGGTTTGGTACCGAACCCACTAGCAACGGATACGCAGTATTTT

D gene: -
V gene: TRBV7-9
clone size: -
J gene: TRBJ1-2
CDR3 protein: CASSPPTRDFYGYTF
CDR3 DNA: TGTGCCAGCAGCCCCCCGACCAGAGACTTCTATGGCTACACCTTC

D gene: -
V gene: TRBV19
clone size: once
J gene: TRBJ1-5
CDR3 protein: CASSPQTGQPQHF
CDR3 DNA: TGTGCCAGTAGTCCCCAAACAGGGCAGCCCCAGCATTTT

D gene: -
V gene: TRBV21-1
clone size: -
J gene: TRBJ2-5
CDR3 protein: CASSPRGSGGPHF
CDR3 DNA: TGTGCCAGCAGCCCCAGGGGTAGCGGGGGGCCGCACTTC

D gene: TRBD2
V gene: TRBV5-4
clone size: -
J gene: TRBJ2-5
CDR3 protein: CASSEGLAGETQYF
CDR3 DNA: TGTGCCAGCAGCGAGGGACTAGCCGGCGAGACCCAGTACTTC

D gene: TRBD1
V gene: TRBV5-1
clone size: -
J gene: TRBJ2-1
CDR3 protein: CASSSTGSDNEQFF
CDR3 DNA: TGCGCCAGCAGCTCGACAGGGAGTGACAATGAGCAGTTCTTC

D gene: TRBD1
V gene: TRBV5-1
clone size: -
J gene: TRBJ2-5
CDR3 protein: CASSIQGRETQYF
CDR3 DNA: TGCGCCAGCAGCATACAGGGGCGAGAGACCCAGTACTTC

D gene: -
V gene: TRBV5-1
clone size: once
J gene: TRBJ1-1
CDR3 protein: CASSLSGRTSEAFF
CDR3 DNA: TGCGCCAGCAGCTTGTCAGGGAGGACCTCTGAAGCTTTCTTT

D gene: -
V gene: TRBV9
clone size: -
J gene: TRBJ2-7
CDR3 protein: CASSFRPGNYEQYF
CDR3 DNA: TGTGCCAGCAGCTTCCGCCCGGGGAACTACGAGCAGTACTTC

D gene: TRBD1
V gene: TRBV5-8
clone size: -
J gene: TRBJ1-6
CDR3 protein: CASSHPGQGKRSPLHF
CDR3 DNA: TGTGCCAGCAGCCATCCAGGACAGGGAAAGAGGTCACCCCTCCACTTT

D gene: TRBD1
V gene: TRBV19
clone size: -
J gene: TRBJ1-6
CDR3 protein: CASSITGQGDSAPLHF
CDR3 DNA: TGTGCCAGTAGTATCACGGGACAGGGGGACAGTGCACCCCTCCACTTT

D gene: -
V gene: TRBV29-1
clone size: -
J gene: TRBJ1-4
CDR3 protein: CSVGGNEKLFF
CDR3 DNA: TGCAGCGTTGGAGGTAATGAAAAACTGTTTTTT

D gene: TRBD1
V gene: TRBV27
clone size: -
J gene: TRBJ1-1
CDR3 protein: CASSVRDRGNTEAFF
CDR3 DNA: TGTGCCAGCAGTGTCCGGGACAGGGGGAACACTGAAGCTTTCTTT

D gene: TRBD1
V gene: TRBV6-5
clone size: -
J gene: TRBJ2-5
CDR3 protein: CASTRTGAGQETQYF
CDR3 DNA: TGTGCCAGCACCCGGACAGGGGCGGGACAAGAGACCCAGTACTTC

D gene: -
V gene: TRBV5-4
clone size: -
J gene: TRBJ1-6
CDR3 protein: CASSSDLYSPLHF
CDR3 DNA: TGTGCCAGCAGCTCTGACTTGTATTCACCCCTCCACTTT

D gene: TRBD1
V gene: TRBV10-1
clone size: -
J gene: TRBJ1-2
CDR3 protein: CASSGQGSYGYTF
CDR3 DNA: TGCGCCAGCAGTGGACAGGGCTCCTATGGCTACACCTTC

D gene: -
V gene: TRBV18
clone size: -
J gene: TRBJ1-6
CDR3 protein: CASSPSGGMNRSPLHF
CDR3 DNA: TGTGCCAGCTCACCAAGCGGGGGAATGAATCGGTCGCCCCTCCACTTT

D gene: -
V gene: TRBV7-6
clone size: once
J gene: TRBJ2-7
CDR3 protein: CASSSNQGTSYEQYF
CDR3 DNA: TGTGCCAGCAGCTCCAACCAGGGGACCAGCTACGAGCAGTACTTC

D gene: TRBD1
V gene: TRBV9
clone size: -
J gene: TRBJ1-4
CDR3 protein: CASSETGTEEKLFF
CDR3 DNA: TGTGCCAGCAGCGAGACCGGGACAGAGGAAAAACTGTTTTTT

D gene: -
V gene: TRBV5-1
clone size: -
J gene: TRBJ1-2
CDR3 protein: CASSSVSDYGYTF
CDR3 DNA: TGCGCCAGCAGCTCCGTGTCCGACTATGGCTACACCTTC

D gene: -
V gene: TRBV4-3
clone size: -
J gene: TRBJ1-5
CDR3 protein: CASSQDSGDGQPQHF
CDR3 DNA: TGCGCCAGCAGCCAAGACTCGGGTGATGGTCAGCCCCAGCATTTT

D gene: TRBD1
V gene: TRBV4-1
clone size: once
J gene: TRBJ2-7
CDR3 protein: CASSPLTGSRNEQYF
CDR3 DNA: TGCGCCAGCAGCCCTCTGACAGGGAGCCGCAACGAGCAGTACTTC

D gene: TRBD1
V gene: TRBV19
clone size: -
J gene: TRBJ1-1
CDR3 protein: CASSPGQGSTEAFF
CDR3 DNA: TGTGCCAGTAGTCCCGGACAGGGCAGCACTGAAGCTTTCTTT

D gene: TRBD2
V gene: TRBV25-1
clone size: -
J gene: TRBJ2-3
CDR3 protein: CASSESGGADTQYF
CDR3 DNA: TGTGCCAGCAGTGAATCTGGGGGGGCAGATACGCAGTATTTT

D gene: -
V gene: TRBV10-2
clone size: -
J gene: TRBJ2-7
CDR3 protein: CASSEPGGYSYEQYF
CDR3 DNA: TGCGCCAGCAGTGAACCCGGGGGATACTCCTACGAGCAGTACTTC

D gene: -
V gene: TRBV20-1
clone size: once
J gene: TRBJ1-4
CDR3 protein: CSALREKLFF
CDR3 DNA: TGCAGTGCTCTTCGGGAAAAACTGTTTTTT

D gene: -
V gene: TRBV2
clone size: -
J gene: TRBJ2-7
CDR3 protein: CASSEARQGEQYF
CDR3 DNA: TGTGCCAGCAGTGAAGCGCGGCAGGGCGAGCAGTACTTC

D gene: TRBD1
V gene: TRBV29-1
clone size: -
J gene: TRBJ2-1
CDR3 protein: CSVERTGHILSYNEQFF
CDR3 DNA: TGCAGCGTCGAAAGGACAGGCCATATCCTCTCCTACAATGAGCAGTTCTTC

D gene: -
V gene: TRBV30
clone size: -
J gene: TRBJ1-3
CDR3 protein: CACPGQRSGNTIYF
CDR3 DNA: TGTGCCTGCCCCGGACAGCGCTCTGGAAACACCATATATTTT

D gene: TRBD2
V gene: TRBV6-5
clone size: -
J gene: TRBJ2-7
CDR3 protein: CASTRRGTGEQYF
CDR3 DNA: TGTGCCTCCACGAGGCGGGGGACGGGAGAGCAGTACTTC

D gene: TRBD1
V gene: TRBV6-1
clone size: -
J gene: TRBJ1-1
CDR3 protein: CASTWTGEGTEAFF
CDR3 DNA: TGTGCCAGCACTTGGACAGGGGAGGGCACTGAAGCTTTCTTT

D gene: -
V gene: TRBV6-1
clone size: -
J gene: TRBJ1-5
CDR3 protein: CASSQRGNQPQHF
CDR3 DNA: TGTGCCAGCAGCCAGAGGGGCAATCAGCCCCAGCATTTT